A single sample gave rise to the 10 T cell receptor beta chains below, sequenced in a study of human T cells and chemical hapten exposure. Stated time point: patch test 1, 2 weeks after DPC sensitization. Treatment described: therapeutic diphenylcyclopropenone sensitization with weekly scalp DPC. MiXCR, applied by TCRdb to the RACE reads, yields one record per CDR3 protein. The table records 90,000 or so distinct CDR3 sequences, about 10% of them present only once. The source was whole blood, collected in connection with sensitization to the hapten diphenylcyclopropenone (DPC). These receptors originate from a middle-aged man with alopecia areata. Some clones in this sample may be carry-over from other donors' samples.

This clonotype showed up just a few times. This chain links TRBV5-6 with TRBJ2-1; a weak D match, TRBD1 (5 bases). In germline, CDR1 is SGHDT, CDR2 YYEEEE. CDR3 length: 13 amino acids. The ends were cut back, 6 bases at V and 7 bases at J, with 14 bases in the middle. CDR3 bases: TGTGCCAGCATCCCTTCAGGGCGGAATGAGCAGTTCTTC. Translating gives CASIPSGRNEQFF.

This sequence joins TRBV24-1 and TRBJ1-5; maybe TRBD1 (5 bases). This CDR3 is built from 16 residues. Germline V lookup: CDR1 KGHDR, CDR2 SFDVKD. The germline V and J ends were trimmed by 3 bases and 0 bases, with 11 bases remaining between them. The CDR3 reads CATSDNRILSNQPQHF. The CDR3 bases are TGTGCCACCAGTGATAACAGGATACTTAGCAATCAGCCCCAGCATTTT.

This clonotype was observed at least ten times. This chain links TRBV5-1 with TRBJ1-1; 9 positions match TRBD1. There are 14 residues in the CDR3. Germline CDR1 SGHRS, CDR2 YFSETQ. V was pared by 4 bases and J by 0 bases, with 1 base of the junction left unmatched. CDR3 region: CASSGTGMNTEAFF. In DNA, the CDR3 is TGCGCCAGCAGCGGGACAGGGATGAACACTGAAGCTTTCTTT.

In its sample, this clonotype was seen a few times. The chain recombines TRBV10-3 with TRBJ2-3; possible D gene TRBD2, 5 bases. The CDR3 is 15 amino acids. V lost 7 bases and J 1 base, leaving 15 bases between the germline ends. Germline V lookup: CDR1 ENHRY, CDR2 SYGVKD. CDR3 protein: CAIKDLRVGTDTQYF. In nucleotides, the CDR3 is TGTGCCATCAAGGACTTACGGGTTGGCACAGATACGCAGTATTTT.

This clonotype came up many times. The rearrangement joins TRBV7-2 to TRBJ1-6; tentative D call: TRBD1 (6 bases). Trimming removed 2 bases at V and 0 bases at J, with 17 bases between. The CDR3 is 19 residues long. Germline CDR1 SGHTA, CDR2 FQGNSA. In DNA, the CDR3 is TGTGCCAGCAGCTTACCCCTGAGACAGGCGAGCTCCTATAATTCACCCCTCCACTTT. As protein: CASSLPLRQASSYNSPLHF.

The rearrangement uses TRBV27 and TRBJ2-1; no definite D call. Germline assignment: CDR1 MNHEY and CDR2 SMNVEV (reference sequence). CDR3 length equals 16 residues. Trimming stripped 0 bases from V and 8 bases from J, with 17 bases between. For the CDR3, the DNA is TGTGCCAGCAGTTTATCAGCCTCCTGGGCCTTACATGAGCAGTTCTTC. Its protein is CASSLSASWALHEQFF.

This clonotype has a handful of counts. This chain connects TRBV28 to TRBJ2-3; 9 bases line up with TRBD1. Per the germline V gene, CDR1 is MDHEN and CDR2 is SYDVKM. The CDR3 runs to 15 residues. Trimming cost V 5 bases and J 4 bases; bases outside gene matches: 7. The CDR3 bases are TGTGCCAGCAGTCCTCCGGGACAGGGCTCAGATACGCAGTATTTT. Its protein product is CASSPPGQGSDTQYF.

This clonotype was recorded a few times. This sequence joins TRBV29-1 and TRBJ2-7; TRBD1 matches at 8 bases. This CDR3 comprises 14 residues. Trimming at V came to 3 bases and at J to 4 bases, leaving 8 bases not matched to a gene. CDR1 SQVTM and CDR2 ANQGSEA come from the germline V gene. DNA of the CDR3: TGCAGCGTTGATGTGGACAGGGACTCGTACGAGCAGTACTTC. Amino acid sequence: CSVDVDRDSYEQYF.

The V gene is TRBV3-1, the J gene TRBJ2-7; D is unclear. Trimming removed 4 bases from V and 6 bases from J, with 13 bases in between. This CDR3 spans 13 amino acids. The germline V gene has CDR1 LGHDT and CDR2 YNNKEL (reference sequence). The CDR3 region is CASSLSGQAEQYV. CDR3 DNA: TGTGCCAGCAGCCTATCTGGGCAGGCCGAGCAGTACGTC.

This clonotype has a count of ten or more. The CDR3 bases are TGTGCCAGCAGTTTTCGGGGACTTGGAAACACCATATATTTT. Translating gives CASSFRGLGNTIYF. V is TRBV28 and J is TRBJ1-3, with D perhaps TRBD1 (5 bases). Trimming shortened V by 3 bases and J by 3 bases, and 9 bases separated the two germline ends. The CDR3 has 14 amino acids. Per the germline V gene, CDR1 is MDHEN and CDR2 is SYDVKM.